This T cell receptor (beta chain) was found in a study of PD-L1 blockade in urothelial cancer. Noted time point: peripheral blood 6 weeks after treatment start. Each PCR received spiked synthetic TCR analog templates. Data came from immunoSEQ multiplex PCR; TCRdb stores just in-frame clones and leaves some out. The data contain about 30,000 clones, about 88% of them seen just once; the ten biggest clones take up under 9.5%. The V gene end was trimmed by 1 base and the J gene end by 1 base; junction bases not matched to a gene: 5. CDR3 length: 15 amino acids. Germline loops: CDR1 SGHRS, CDR2 YFSETQ. The sample consisted of PBMCs, taken around atezolizumab (anti-PD-L1) treatment. V and J are TRBV5-1 and TRBJ2-7; 7 nucleotides align to TRBD1. The receptor was isolated from a man older than 75 with urothelial cancer. Written as DNA, the CDR3 is TGCGCCAGCAGCTTGACCCCGGGACAGTCCTACGAGCAGTACTTC. This translates into CASSLTPGQSYEQYF. The full variable domain, rest sourced from reference TRBV5-1 and TRBJ2-7, is KAGVTQTPRYLIKTRGQQVTLSCSPISGHRSVSWYQQTPGQGLQFLFEYFSETQRNKGNFPGRFSGRQFSNSRSEMNVSTLELGDSALYLCASSLTPGQSYEQYFGPGTRLTVT.